This T cell receptor (beta chain) was captured by sequencing in a study of T cell responses to AZD1222 COVID-19 vaccine. The table came from immunoSEQ multiplex PCR; TCRdb's copy has only in-frame clones and leaves some out. The data hold some 94,000 clones, with about 85% observed a single time. Deletions cut 0 bases from V and 6 bases from J, with 9 bases between. The CDR3 contains 14 residues. CDR1 is MNHEY and CDR2 is SVGEGT in the germline V gene. This clone was detected once. The source of this sequence is an adult in good health. V is TRBV6-2 or TRBV6-3 and J is TRBJ2-1; D gene unclear. Sequences were derived from peripheral blood, sampled on day 0 of AZD1222 vaccination. The CDR3 DNA is TGTGCCAGCAGTTACTCGGCGGTCCCCAATGAGCAGTTCTTC. The encoded protein is CASSYSAVPNEQFF.